This TCR beta chain was observed in a study of shared clonotypes between healthy human individuals. The study, taken as a whole, reports: The study found roughly 5.3% of naive CD4 clonotypes shared across a few donors.

About this clone: Its antigen is still unknown.

This CDR3 is 13 amino acids long. CDR1 is LGHNT, CDR2 FRNRAP, per germline. Trimming removed 5 bases from V and 3 bases from J, with 9 bases in between. Donors, without exception, were Caucasian adults residing in Nashville, Tennessee. The repertoire was sequenced with immunoSEQ multiplex PCR; TCRdb's copy has only in-frame clones and lacks some. The table has fewer than 1.8 million clones, less than 99% seen once. Sequenced input: naive CD4+ T cells sorted from blood. As for subset: CD45RA+ positively selected. The TCR originated in a man between 25 and 39 years old in good health. The rearrangement links TRBV12-5 to TRBJ2-3; D unresolved. The CDR3 is CASGLRLTDTQYF. In DNA, the CDR3 is TGTGCTAGTGGTCTTAGGCTGACAGATACGCAGTATTTT.